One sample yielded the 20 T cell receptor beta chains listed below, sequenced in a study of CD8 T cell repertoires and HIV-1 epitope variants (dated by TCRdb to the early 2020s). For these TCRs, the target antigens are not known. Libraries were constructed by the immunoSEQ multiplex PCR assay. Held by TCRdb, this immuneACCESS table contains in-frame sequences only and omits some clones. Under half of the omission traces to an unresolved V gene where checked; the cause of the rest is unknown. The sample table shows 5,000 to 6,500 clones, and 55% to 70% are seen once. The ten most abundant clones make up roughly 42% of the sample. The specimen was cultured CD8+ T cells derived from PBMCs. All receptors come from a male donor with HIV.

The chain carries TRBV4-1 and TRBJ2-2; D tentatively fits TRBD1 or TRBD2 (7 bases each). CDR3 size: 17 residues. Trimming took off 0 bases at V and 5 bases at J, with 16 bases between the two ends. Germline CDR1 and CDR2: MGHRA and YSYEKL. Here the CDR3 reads CASSQDEGGGRTGELFF. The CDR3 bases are TGCGCCAGCAGCCAAGATGAGGGAGGGGGCCGGACCGGGGAGCTGTTTTTT.

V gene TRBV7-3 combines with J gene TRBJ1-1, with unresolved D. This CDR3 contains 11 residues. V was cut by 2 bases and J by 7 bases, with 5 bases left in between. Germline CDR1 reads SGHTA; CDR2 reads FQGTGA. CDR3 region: CASSLGSEAFF. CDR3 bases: TGTGCCAGCAGCTTAGGCAGTGAAGCTTTCTTT.

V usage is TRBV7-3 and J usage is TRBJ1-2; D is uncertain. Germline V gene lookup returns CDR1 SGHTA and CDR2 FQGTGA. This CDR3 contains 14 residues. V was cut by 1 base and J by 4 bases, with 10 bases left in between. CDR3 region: CASSLSENSYGYTF. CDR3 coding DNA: TGTGCCAGCAGCTTAAGCGAAAACAGCTATGGCTACACCTTC.

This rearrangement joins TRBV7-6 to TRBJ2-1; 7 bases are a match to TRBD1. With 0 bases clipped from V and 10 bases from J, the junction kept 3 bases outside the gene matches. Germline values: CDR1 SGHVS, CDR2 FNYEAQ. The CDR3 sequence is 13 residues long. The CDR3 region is CASSLAGQDEQFF. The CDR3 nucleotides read TGTGCCAGCAGCTTAGCCGGACAGGACGAGCAGTTCTTC. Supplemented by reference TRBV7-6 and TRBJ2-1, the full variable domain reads GAGVSQSPRYKVTKRGQDVALRCDPISGHVSLYWYRQALGQGPEFLTYFNYEAQQDKSGLPNDRFSAERPEGSISTLTIQRTEQRDSAMYRCASSLAGQDEQFFGPGTRLTVL.

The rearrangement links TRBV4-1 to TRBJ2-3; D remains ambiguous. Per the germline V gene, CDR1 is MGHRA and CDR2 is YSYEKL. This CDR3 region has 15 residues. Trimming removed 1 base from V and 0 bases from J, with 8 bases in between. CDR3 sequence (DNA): TGCGCCAGCAGCCAAGTGGCCCGGAGCACAGATACGCAGTATTTT. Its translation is CASSQVARSTDTQYF.

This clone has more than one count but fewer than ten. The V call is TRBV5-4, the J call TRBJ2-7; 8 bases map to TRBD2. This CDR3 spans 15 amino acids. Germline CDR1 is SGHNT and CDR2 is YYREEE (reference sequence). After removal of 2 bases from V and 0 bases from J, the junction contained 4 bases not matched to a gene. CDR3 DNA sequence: TGTGCCAGCAGCTTTAAAGCGGGGGTCTCCTACGAGCAGTACTTC. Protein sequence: CASSFKAGVSYEQYF.

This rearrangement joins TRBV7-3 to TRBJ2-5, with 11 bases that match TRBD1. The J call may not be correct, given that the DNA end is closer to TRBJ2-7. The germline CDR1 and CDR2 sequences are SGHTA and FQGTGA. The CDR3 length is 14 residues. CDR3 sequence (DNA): TGTGCCAGCAGCTTGGGACAGGGGGCCTACGAGCAGTACTTC. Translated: CASSLGQGAYEQYF.

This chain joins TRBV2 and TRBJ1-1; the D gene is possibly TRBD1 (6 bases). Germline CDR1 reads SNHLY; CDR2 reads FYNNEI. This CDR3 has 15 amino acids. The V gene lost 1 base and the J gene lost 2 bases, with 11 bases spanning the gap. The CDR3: CASSEVIGGNTEAFF. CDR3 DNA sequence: TGTGCCAGCAGTGAAGTTATAGGGGGAAACACTGAAGCTTTCTTT.

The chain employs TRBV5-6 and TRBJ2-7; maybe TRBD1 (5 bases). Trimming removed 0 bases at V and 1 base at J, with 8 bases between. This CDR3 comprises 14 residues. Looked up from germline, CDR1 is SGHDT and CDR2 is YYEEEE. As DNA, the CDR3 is TGTGCCAGCAGCTTGGGGGCAGGGTCCTACGAGCAGTACTTC. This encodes CASSLGAGSYEQYF.

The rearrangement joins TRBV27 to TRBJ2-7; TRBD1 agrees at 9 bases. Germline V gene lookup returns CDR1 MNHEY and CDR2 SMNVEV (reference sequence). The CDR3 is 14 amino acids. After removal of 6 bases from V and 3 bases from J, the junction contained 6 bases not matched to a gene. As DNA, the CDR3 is TGTGCCAGCAGGGACAGGGGTCCCATCTACGAGCAGTACTTC. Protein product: CASRDRGPIYEQYF.

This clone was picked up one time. The CDR3 reads CASSLTGSYEQYF. Written as DNA, the CDR3 is TGTGCCAGCAGCTTGACAGGGAGCTACGAGCAGTACTTC. This chain links TRBV5-6 with TRBJ2-7, with D possibly matching TRBD1 (6 bases). The CDR3 covers 13 residues. Between the trimmed V and J ends, which lost 1 base and 3 bases, there was a span of 8 bases. The germline CDR1 and CDR2 sequences are SGHDT and YYEEEE.

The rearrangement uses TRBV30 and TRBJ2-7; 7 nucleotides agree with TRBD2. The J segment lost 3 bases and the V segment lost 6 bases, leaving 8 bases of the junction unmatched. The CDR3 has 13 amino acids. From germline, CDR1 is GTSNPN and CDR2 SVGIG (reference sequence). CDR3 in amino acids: CACTGTINYEQYF. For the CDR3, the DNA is TGTGCCTGTACCGGGACTATAAACTACGAGCAGTACTTC.

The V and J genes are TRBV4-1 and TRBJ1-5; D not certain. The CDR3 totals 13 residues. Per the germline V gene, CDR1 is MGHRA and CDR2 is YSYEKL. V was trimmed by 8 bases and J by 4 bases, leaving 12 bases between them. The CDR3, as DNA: TGCGCCAGCGGACTGGGGAGAAATCAGCCCCAGCATTTT. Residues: CASGLGRNQPQHF.

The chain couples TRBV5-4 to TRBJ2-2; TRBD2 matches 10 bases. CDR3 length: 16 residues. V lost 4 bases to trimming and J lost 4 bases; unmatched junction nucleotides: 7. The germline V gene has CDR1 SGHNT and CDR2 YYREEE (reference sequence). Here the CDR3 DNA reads TGTGCCAGCAGCCCTCTAGCGGGGGCCGCCACCGGGGAGCTGTTTTTT. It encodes CASSPLAGAATGELFF.

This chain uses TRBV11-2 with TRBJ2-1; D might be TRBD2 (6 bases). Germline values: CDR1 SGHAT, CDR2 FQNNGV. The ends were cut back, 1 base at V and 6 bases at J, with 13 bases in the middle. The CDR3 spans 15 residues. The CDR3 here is CASSLGRERGNEQFF. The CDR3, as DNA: TGTGCCAGCAGCTTAGGACGGGAGAGGGGCAATGAGCAGTTCTTC.

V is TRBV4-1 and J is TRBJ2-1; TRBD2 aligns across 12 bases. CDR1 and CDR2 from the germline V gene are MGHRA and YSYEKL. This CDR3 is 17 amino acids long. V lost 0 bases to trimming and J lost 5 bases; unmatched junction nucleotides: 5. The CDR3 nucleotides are TGCGCCAGCAGCCAAGACCTAGCGGGGGGGCACGACAATGAGCAGTTCTTC. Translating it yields CASSQDLAGGHDNEQFF.

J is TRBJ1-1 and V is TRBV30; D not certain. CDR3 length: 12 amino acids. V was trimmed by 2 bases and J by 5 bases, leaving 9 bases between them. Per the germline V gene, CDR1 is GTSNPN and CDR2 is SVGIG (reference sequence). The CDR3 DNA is TGTGCCTGGAGTCAGGCGGAGACTGAAGCTTTCTTT. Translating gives CAWSQAETEAFF. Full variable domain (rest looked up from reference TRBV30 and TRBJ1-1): SQTIHQWPATLVQPVGSPLSLECTVEGTSNPNLYWYRQAAGRGLQLLFYSVGIGQISSEVPQNLSASRPQDRQFILSSKKLLLSDSGFYLCAWSQAETEAFFGQGTRLTVV.

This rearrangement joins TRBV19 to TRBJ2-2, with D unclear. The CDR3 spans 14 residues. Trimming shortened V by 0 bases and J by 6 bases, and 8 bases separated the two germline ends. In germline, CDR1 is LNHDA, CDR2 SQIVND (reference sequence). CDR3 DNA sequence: TGTGCCAGTAGTATAGATAGTTCGTCCGGGGAGCTGTTTTTT. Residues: CASSIDSSSGELFF.

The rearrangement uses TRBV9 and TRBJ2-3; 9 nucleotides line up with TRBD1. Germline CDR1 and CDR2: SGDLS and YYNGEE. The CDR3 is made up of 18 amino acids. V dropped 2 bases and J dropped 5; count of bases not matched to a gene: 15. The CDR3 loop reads CASSVSAGTGTERDTQYF. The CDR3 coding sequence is TGTGCCAGCAGCGTTTCAGCCGGGACAGGGACCGAAAGAGATACGCAGTATTTT.

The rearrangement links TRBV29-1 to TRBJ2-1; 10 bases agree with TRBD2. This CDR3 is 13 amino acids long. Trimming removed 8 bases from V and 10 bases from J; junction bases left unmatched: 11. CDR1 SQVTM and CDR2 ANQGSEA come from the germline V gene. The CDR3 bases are TGCAGCATAGAAGCGGGAGGGCCATACGAGCAGTTCTTC. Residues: CSIEAGGPYEQFF.